This is a list of T cell receptor beta chains from one sample in a study of cytomegalovirus exposure and HLA in healthy donors. Profiled with immunoSEQ multiplex PCR; TCRdb holds only in-frame clones, not every one. The sample has about 37,000 clones; roughly four fifths are singletons. The sequencing sample was made of PBMCs. These receptors were obtained from a woman in her 40s in good health and CMV-seronegative. Each CDR3 is given with its conserved first and last residue. The D gene is left open where the match is weak. The size of a clone is reported for some rows only, either as once, few or many, or as a class for expanded clones.

J | V | D | size | CDR3 | DNA
TRBJ1-6 | TRBV28 | NA | NA | CASGVAGYNSPLHF | TGTGCCAGCGGGGTGGCAGGGTATAATTCACCCCTCCACTTT
TRBJ1-1 | TRBV4-2 | NA | NA | CASSQARSGTEAFF | TGTGCCAGCAGCCAAGCGCGGTCCGGGACTGAAGCTTTCTTT
TRBJ1-6 | TRBV28 | TRBD1 | NA | CASSLVNRGGYNSPLHF | TGTGCCAGCAGTTTGGTGAACAGGGGCGGGTATAATTCACCCCTCCACTTT
TRBJ1-4 | TRBV5-1 | NA | few | CASSLLPGVGEKLFF | TGCGCCAGCAGCTTGCTGCCAGGGGTGGGTGAAAAACTGTTTTTT
TRBJ2-5 | TRBV6-1 | NA | NA | CASSEPLVRSTETQYF | TGTGCCAGCAGTGAACCGCTCGTGAGGAGTACAGAGACCCAGTACTTC
TRBJ1-5 | TRBV9 | NA | NA | CATGVGGVWQPQHF | TGTGCCACCGGCGTTGGCGGGGTCTGGCAGCCCCAGCATTTT
TRBJ1-1 | TRBV6-6 | NA | NA | CASSYLENEAFF | TGTGCCAGCAGTTACTTGGAGAATGAAGCTTTCTTT
TRBJ1-6 | TRBV6-1 | TRBD1 | NA | CASGWDRGNSPLHF | TGTGCCAGCGGATGGGACAGGGGGAATTCACCCCTCCACTTT
TRBJ2-7 | TRBV7-6 | TRBD1 | once | CASSSIQGDHPYEQYF | TGTGCCAGCAGCTCTATCCAGGGGGATCACCCCTACGAGCAGTACTTC
TRBJ1-4 | TRBV5-6 | NA | NA | CASSLWGDYEPTNEKLFF | TGTGCCAGCAGCTTGTGGGGGGATTACGAGCCAACTAATGAAAAACTGTTTTTT
TRBJ1-5 | TRBV4-1 | TRBD1 | NA | CASSHPGQGALKPQHF | TGCGCCAGCAGCCACCCGGGACAGGGGGCGTTAAAGCCCCAGCATTTT